This is a list of T cell receptor beta chains from one sample in a study of CD8 T cells in Susac syndrome. Each CDR3 protein is one row after TCRdb ran MiXCR on the immunoSEQ multiplex PCR reads. The sample has about 160,000 distinct CDR3 sequences; roughly 94% are singletons. Sequencing input: CD4+ T cells from PBMCs. These receptors came from a human donor in good health. Both conserved end residues are part of each CDR3. The D gene is left open where the match is weak. Rows give clone size only sometimes, using once, few, many, or a class for an expanded clone.

CDR3: CASSQTTGGETQYF
DNA: TGTGCCAGCAGCCAAACAACAGGGGGAGAGACCCAGTACTTC
length: 14
J: TRBJ2-5
size: .
D: TRBD1
V: TRBV3-1

CDR3: CASSLTQTGELFF
DNA: TGCGCCAGCAGCTTAACTCAGACCGGGGAGCTGTTTTTT
length: 13
J: TRBJ2-2
size: .
D: .
V: TRBV5-1

CDR3: CASSLGGEKNTEAFF
DNA: TGCGCCAGCAGCTTGGGAGGGGAGAAGAACACTGAAGCTTTCTTT
length: 15
J: TRBJ1-1
size: .
D: .
V: TRBV5-1

CDR3: CASSPGGVDTQYF
DNA: TGTGCCAGCAGCCCCGGGGGGGTAGATACGCAGTATTTT
length: 13
J: TRBJ2-3
size: once
D: TRBD2
V: TRBV11-3

CDR3: CASSQDIRSIQYF
DNA: TGCGCCAGCAGCCAAGATATCCGGAGCATTCAGTACTTC
length: 13
J: TRBJ2-4
size: .
D: .
V: TRBV4-3

CDR3: CASGLATDTQYF
DNA: TGTGCTAGTGGTTTGGCGACAGATACGCAGTATTTT
length: 12
J: TRBJ2-3
size: .
D: .
V: TRBV12-5

CDR3: CASSFSGYETQYF
DNA: TGTGCCAGCAGCTTTTCAGGGTATGAGACCCAGTACTTC
length: 13
J: TRBJ2-5
size: .
D: .
V: TRBV11-2

CDR3: CSARDMGGETQYF
DNA: TGCAGTGCTAGAGATATGGGGGGAGAGACCCAGTACTTC
length: 13
J: TRBJ2-5
size: once
D: .
V: TRBV20-1

CDR3: CAWGRANTEAFF
DNA: TGTGCCTGGGGCAGGGCGAACACTGAAGCTTTCTTT
length: 12
J: TRBJ1-1
size: .
D: .
V: TRBV30

CDR3: CASSLDGAYEQYF
DNA: TGTGCCAGCAGTTTAGACGGCGCCTACGAGCAGTACTTC
length: 13
J: TRBJ2-7
size: .
D: .
V: TRBV12-3/TRBV12-4

CDR3: CASSLGQGDGYTF
DNA: TGTGCCAGCAGCTTGGGACAGGGGGATGGCTACACCTTC
length: 13
J: TRBJ1-2
size: few
D: TRBD1
V: TRBV7-9

CDR3: CASSPPWTGSSYEQYF
DNA: TGCGCCAGCAGCCCCCCGTGGACAGGAAGCTCCTACGAGCAGTACTTC
length: 16
J: TRBJ2-7
size: .
D: TRBD1
V: TRBV5-1

CDR3: CASSLQKSAYEQYF
DNA: TGTGCCAGCAGCTTGCAGAAATCCGCCTACGAGCAGTACTTC
length: 14
J: TRBJ2-7
size: .
D: .
V: TRBV5-4

CDR3: CASSLRTGGQETQYF
DNA: TGTGCCAGCAGTTTGAGGACAGGGGGCCAAGAGACCCAGTACTTC
length: 15
J: TRBJ2-5
size: .
D: TRBD1
V: TRBV12-3/TRBV12-4

CDR3: CASSQPGGGTEAFF
DNA: TGTGCCAGCAGCCAACCGGGAGGCGGCACTGAAGCTTTCTTT
length: 14
J: TRBJ1-1
size: once
D: .
V: TRBV3-1

CDR3: CASTGDRDAFF
DNA: TGTGCCAGCACCGGTGACAGGGATGCTTTCTTT
length: 11
J: TRBJ1-1
size: .
D: TRBD1
V: TRBV28

CDR3: CASSTLAGDDTQYF
DNA: TGTGCCAGCAGCACCCTAGCGGGAGACGATACGCAGTATTTT
length: 14
J: TRBJ2-3
size: .
D: TRBD2
V: TRBV5-6

CDR3: CSVFSGGAGETQYF
DNA: TGCAGCGTATTTAGCGGGGGGGCAGGGGAGACCCAGTACTTC
length: 14
J: TRBJ2-5
size: .
D: TRBD2
V: TRBV29-1

CDR3: CASSYQAGTVNSPLHF
DNA: TGTGCCAGCAGTTATCAAGCCGGGACAGTCAATTCACCCCTCCACTTT
length: 16
J: TRBJ1-6
size: once
D: TRBD1
V: TRBV6-2/TRBV6-3

CDR3: CAWSVKGTQETQYF
DNA: TGTGCCTGGAGTGTCAAGGGGACCCAAGAGACCCAGTACTTC
length: 14
J: TRBJ2-5
size: .
D: .
V: TRBV30

CDR3: CASSVGVAGTDTQYF
DNA: TGTGCCAGCAGCGTAGGGGTAGCGGGTACAGATACGCAGTATTTT
length: 15
J: TRBJ2-3
size: .
D: TRBD2
V: TRBV9

CDR3: CATGQGALNTEAFF
DNA: TGTGCCACAGGACAGGGGGCTTTGAACACTGAAGCTTTCTTT
length: 14
J: TRBJ1-1
size: .
D: TRBD1
V: TRBV10-3

CDR3: CASYGGNANEQYF
DNA: TGTGCCAGCTACGGAGGGAACGCGAACGAGCAGTACTTC
length: 13
J: TRBJ2-7
size: .
D: .
V: TRBV6-6

CDR3: CSVLRNTGELFF
DNA: TGCAGCGTTCTTCGCAACACCGGGGAGCTGTTTTTT
length: 12
J: TRBJ2-2
size: .
D: .
V: TRBV29-1

CDR3: CSATDRNTEAFF
DNA: TGCAGTGCTACTGACAGGAACACTGAAGCTTTCTTT
length: 12
J: TRBJ1-1
size: .
D: .
V: TRBV20-1

CDR3: CASSSGDPNTGELFF
DNA: TGTGCCAGCAGCTCAGGGGACCCGAACACCGGGGAGCTGTTTTTT
length: 15
J: TRBJ2-2
size: .
D: .
V: TRBV5-6

CDR3: CAWSISDTQYF
DNA: TGTGCCTGGAGTATCTCAGATACGCAGTATTTT
length: 11
J: TRBJ2-3
size: .
D: .
V: TRBV30

CDR3: CASRFTTGRNTEAFF
DNA: TGCGCCAGCAGATTTACGACAGGGAGAAACACTGAAGCTTTCTTT
length: 15
J: TRBJ1-1
size: .
D: TRBD1
V: TRBV5-1

CDR3: CASSYSGQGSYEQYF
DNA: TGTGCCAGCAGTTACTCGGGACAGGGGTCCTACGAGCAGTACTTC
length: 15
J: TRBJ2-7
size: .
D: TRBD1
V: TRBV6-5

CDR3: CASSSQGNTEAFF
DNA: TGTGCCAGCAGCTCTCAGGGGAACACTGAAGCTTTCTTT
length: 13
J: TRBJ1-1
size: many
D: .
V: TRBV7-2

CDR3: CASSHQGAEETQYF
DNA: TGTGCCAGCAGCCATCAGGGGGCGGAAGAGACCCAGTACTTC
length: 14
J: TRBJ2-5
size: .
D: TRBD1
V: TRBV12-3/TRBV12-4

CDR3: CASSQTGKSTEAFF
DNA: TGTGCCAGCAGTCAGACAGGGAAGTCCACTGAAGCTTTCTTT
length: 14
J: TRBJ1-1
size: .
D: TRBD1
V: TRBV6-5

CDR3: CASSRDGGARSGNTIYF
DNA: TGTGCCAGCAGCCGGGACGGGGGGGCCCGCTCTGGAAACACCATATATTTT
length: 17
J: TRBJ1-3
size: .
D: .
V: TRBV7-8

CDR3: CASSLSGGQETQYF
DNA: TGTGCCAGCAGCTTATCGGGGGGCCAAGAGACCCAGTACTTC
length: 14
J: TRBJ2-5
size: .
D: TRBD2
V: TRBV7-9

CDR3: CASSPDTVGYTF
DNA: TGTGCCAGCAGCCCTGACACGGTCGGCTACACCTTC
length: 12
J: TRBJ1-2
size: .
D: .
V: TRBV7-2

CDR3: CASSPPGTSGGHGGELFF
DNA: TGTGCCAGCAGCCCCCCCGGGACTAGCGGGGGTCATGGCGGGGAGCTGTTTTTT
length: 18
J: TRBJ2-2
size: .
D: TRBD2
V: TRBV7-9

CDR3: CASDSTGAGTQYF
DNA: TGCGCCAGCGACTCGACAGGCGCGGGGACCCAGTACTTC
length: 13
J: TRBJ2-5
size: .
D: .
V: TRBV5-1

CDR3: CSAPGQADEQYF
DNA: TGCAGTGCCCCGGGACAGGCCGATGAGCAGTACTTC
length: 12
J: TRBJ2-7
size: .
D: TRBD1
V: TRBV20-1

CDR3: CASSSVTSGTQYF
DNA: TGTGCCAGCAGCTCCGTGACTAGCGGGACGCAGTATTTT
length: 13
J: TRBJ2-3
size: .
D: TRBD2
V: TRBV7-3

CDR3: CASSENRVSTDTQYF
DNA: TGTGCCAGCAGTGAGAACAGGGTGAGCACAGATACGCAGTATTTT
length: 15
J: TRBJ2-3
size: .
D: .
V: TRBV6-1